This T cell receptor beta chain was profiled in a study of blood T cell repertoires in COVID-19 (TCRdb year 2020). Background for the entire study: Samples covering the acute and convalescent phases of COVID-19 were provided by collaborators in the United States, Italy and Spain. A de-identified subject ID, COVID-19 status, age in years and sex were almost always included in the sample metadata. The samples were drawn from the first 160 participants of the ongoing ImmuneRACE study and from some 1,300 subjects provided by 6 global collaborators. Where available, HLA class I and class II types were taken from metadata supplied by the sample provider and were not determined by assay-based typing. Subjects who had been exposed to COVID-19, were actively infected with it, or had recovered from it provided the deeply sampled blood TCRbeta repertoires that made up the dataset. A freely available public database, intended as a resource for researchers studying the immune response to SARS-CoV-2, is where the repertoires were released. The material from the prospective study consisted of cDNA or gDNA derived from T cells, B-cell-depleted T cells, or PBMCs. Findings and caveats that apply to the study as a whole: How much clinical and demographic metadata was included differed by source and by participant, and the metadata was provided uncurated.

The immunoSEQ Assay, a bias-controlled multiplex PCR, was used to amplify TCRbeta CDR3 regions from genomic DNA. In the authors' own workflow: Within the assay, amplification of reference gene primers was used to estimate how many nucleated cells each sample contained. To quantify the absolute abundance of each unique TCRbeta CDR3 rearrangement, sequence reads were collapsed and filtered. For each sample, productive Simpson clonality was calculated by taking the square root of Simpson's diversity index across productive rearrangements. In TCRdb, the immuneACCESS table is reduced to in-frame sequences with V and J assigned. These tables do not hold every clone; where another copy was compared, an unresolved V gene accounts for under half, and the others remain unexplained. That table is the source of V, J and clone size, and D and trimming were worked out from the DNA. The sample has fewer than 350,000 clones on record, roughly 85% of them singletons. The top ten hold around 7.2% of the sample.

The collaborating institutions used their own protocols to collect whole blood in K2EDTA tubes. For TCRbeta analysis, collaborators shipped samples in one of three forms: frozen whole blood, isolated PBMCs, or DNA extracted from either of those sample types. As for this clone: Its target antigen remains unknown. No clone much larger than this one lies a single base away; base qualities are absent.

Taken from cysteine to phenylalanine, the CDR3 has 13 residues. The only DNA kept is the CDR3, 39 bases in frame from the first base. V and J are trimmed by 1 base and 6 bases, and the gene matches miss 1 base of the junction. The germline V gene (reference sequence) sets CDR1 to SGHAT and CDR2 to FQDESV. The clonotype was recovered from a human donor in a cohort sampled during active COVID-19. The chain is made from TRBV11-1 and TRBJ1-1, with 8 bases aligning to TRBD1. The sequencing input was peripheral blood. The base sequence is TGTGCCAGCAGCTTAGAGGGACAGGCTGAAGCTTTCTTT. Its coded protein is CASSLEGQAEAFF.